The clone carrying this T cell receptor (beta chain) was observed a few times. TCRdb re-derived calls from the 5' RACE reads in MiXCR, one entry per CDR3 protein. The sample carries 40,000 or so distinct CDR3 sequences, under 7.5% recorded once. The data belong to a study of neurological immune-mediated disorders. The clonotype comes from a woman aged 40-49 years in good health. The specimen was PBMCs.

CDR3 nucleotides: TGTGCCAGCAGCTTAGGGGATAGCGGGAAGCACAATGAGCAGTTCTTC. Translation: CASSLGDSGKHNEQFF. The gene calls are TRBV7-9 and TRBJ2-1, with 8 positions matching TRBD2. The CDR3 length is 16 residues. J was trimmed by 5 bases and V by 1 base; bases with no gene match: 7. CDR1 SEHNR and CDR2 FQNEAQ come from the germline V gene (reference sequence).